One and the same sample provided the 6 T cell receptor beta chains below, sequenced in a study of cytomegalovirus exposure and HLA in healthy donors (dated by TCRdb to about 2017). Preparation of the library involved the immunoSEQ multiplex PCR assay. A mixture of 60 forward primers for TCR Vbeta segments and 13 reverse primers for TCR Jbeta segments was used in the multiplex PCR. Imported from immuneACCESS, the table was reduced by TCRdb to in-frame sequences with V and J called. These copies leave out some clones; in studies compared against another copy, an unresolved V gene accounts for under half, and the cause of the remainder is not known. This sample is represented by some 190,000 clones; over 65% of them were singletons. The ten top clones hold approximately 1.4% of the sample. Specimen: PBMCs. These receptors were collected from a young man in good health and CMV-seronegative.

The rearrangement links TRBV4-2 to TRBJ2-2, with D maybe TRBD2 (5 bases). The CDR3 has 18 residues. Germline V CDR1 and CDR2: LGHNA, YNFKEQ. Trimming left V 1 base short and J 0 bases short, with 15 bases between. The CDR3 is CASSQADTGFPNTGELFF. For the CDR3, the DNA is TGTGCCAGCAGCCAAGCTGATACGGGATTCCCGAACACCGGGGAGCTGTTTTTT.

This chain links TRBV28 with TRBJ2-3; tentatively, D is TRBD2 (6 bases). CDR1 and CDR2 (germline): MDHEN, SYDVKM. V was clipped by 1 base and J by 1 base, with 9 bases between them. The CDR3 extends over 15 amino acids. CDR3 amino acids: CASSLYSGGTDTQYF. CDR3 coding DNA: TGTGCCAGCAGTTTATATAGCGGAGGCACAGATACGCAGTATTTT.

There are a few counts of this clone. The V and J genes are TRBV30 and TRBJ1-6; 7 positions match TRBD1. The CDR3 is made up of 13 amino acids. The V segment lost 5 bases and the J segment 10 bases; nucleotides outside the gene matches: 8. The germline gives CDR1 GTSNPN, CDR2 SVGIG (reference sequence). CDR3 residues: CAWGGGAGSPLHF. CDR3 DNA: TGTGCCTGGGGAGGGGGCGCAGGATCACCCCTCCACTTT.

V usage is TRBV19 and J usage is TRBJ1-1; a weak D match, TRBD1 (5 bases). Germline V gene sequence: CDR1 LNHDA, CDR2 SQIVND (reference sequence). This CDR3 has 15 amino acids. V was pared by 5 bases and J by 3 bases, with 16 bases between. The CDR3 spells CASSGRVGLHTEAFF. CDR3 coding DNA: TGTGCCAGTAGTGGCAGGGTAGGACTACACACTGAAGCTTTCTTT.

The chain recombines TRBV30 with TRBJ1-1; D is perhaps TRBD1 (5 bases). This CDR3 has 16 residues. The V end lost 0 bases, the J end lost 0 bases, and 14 bases lay between the germline ends. Per germline, CDR1 GTSNPN and CDR2 SVGIG (reference sequence). Here the CDR3 reads CAWSVPGLTLNTEAFF. CDR3 sequence (DNA): TGTGCCTGGAGTGTACCGGGACTCACCTTGAACACTGAAGCTTTCTTT.

The rearrangement links TRBV5-4 to TRBJ2-5, with 8 bases identical to TRBD2. This CDR3 has 14 residues. Germline CDR1 and CDR2: SGHNT and YYREEE (reference sequence). V shed 4 bases, J shed 5 bases, and the junction held 7 bases outside the gene matches. This CDR3 reads CASSAGTRMETQYF. The CDR3 DNA is TGTGCCAGCAGCGCCGGGACTAGAATGGAGACCCAGTACTTC. The complete variable domain, with remaining parts taken from reference TRBV5-4 and TRBJ2-5, reads ETGVTQSPTHLIKTRGQQVTLRCSSQSGHNTVSWYQQALGQGPQFIFQYYREEENGRGNFPPRFSGLQFPNYSSELNVNALELDDSALYLCASSAGTRMETQYFGPGTRLLVL.